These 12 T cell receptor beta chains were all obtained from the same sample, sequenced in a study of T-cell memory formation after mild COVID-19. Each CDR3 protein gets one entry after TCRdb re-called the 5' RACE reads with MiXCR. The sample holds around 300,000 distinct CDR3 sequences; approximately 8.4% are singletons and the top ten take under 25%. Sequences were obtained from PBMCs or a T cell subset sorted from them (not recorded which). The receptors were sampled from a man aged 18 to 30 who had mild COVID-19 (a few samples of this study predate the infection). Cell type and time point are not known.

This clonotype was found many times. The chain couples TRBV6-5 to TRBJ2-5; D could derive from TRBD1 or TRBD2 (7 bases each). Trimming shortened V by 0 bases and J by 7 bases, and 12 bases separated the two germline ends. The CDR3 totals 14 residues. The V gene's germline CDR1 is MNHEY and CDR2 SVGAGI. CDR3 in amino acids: CASSYSGGDRTQYF. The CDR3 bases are TGTGCCAGCAGTTACTCGGGAGGGGACAGGACCCAGTACTTC.

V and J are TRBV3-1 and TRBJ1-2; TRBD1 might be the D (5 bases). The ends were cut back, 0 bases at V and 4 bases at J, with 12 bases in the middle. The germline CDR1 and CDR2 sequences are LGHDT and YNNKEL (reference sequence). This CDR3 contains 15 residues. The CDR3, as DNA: TGTGCCAGCAGCCAAGAGCCGGGGGTCTTCTATGGCTACACCTTC. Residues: CASSQEPGVFYGYTF.

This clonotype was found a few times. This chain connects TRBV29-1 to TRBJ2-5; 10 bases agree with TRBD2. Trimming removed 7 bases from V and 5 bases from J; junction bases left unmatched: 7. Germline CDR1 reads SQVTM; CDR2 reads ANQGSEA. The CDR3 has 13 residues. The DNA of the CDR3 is TGCAGCGGCAGCGGGGGGGCCGGGGAGACCCAGTACTTC. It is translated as CSGSGGAGETQYF.

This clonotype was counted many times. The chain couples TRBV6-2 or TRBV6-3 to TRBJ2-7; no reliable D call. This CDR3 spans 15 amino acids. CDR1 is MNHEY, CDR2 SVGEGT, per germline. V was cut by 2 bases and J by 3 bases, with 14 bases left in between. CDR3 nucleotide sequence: TGTGCCAGCAGTTACAGTCCGGCGGCCTTCTACGAGCAGTACTTC. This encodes CASSYSPAAFYEQYF.

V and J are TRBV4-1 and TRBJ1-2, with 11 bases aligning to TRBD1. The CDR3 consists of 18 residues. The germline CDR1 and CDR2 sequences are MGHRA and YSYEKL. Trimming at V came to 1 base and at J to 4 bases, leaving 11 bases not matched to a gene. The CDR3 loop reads CASSQAPGTGGTSYGYTF. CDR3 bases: TGCGCCAGCAGCCAAGCTCCCGGGACAGGGGGAACCTCCTATGGCTACACCTTC.

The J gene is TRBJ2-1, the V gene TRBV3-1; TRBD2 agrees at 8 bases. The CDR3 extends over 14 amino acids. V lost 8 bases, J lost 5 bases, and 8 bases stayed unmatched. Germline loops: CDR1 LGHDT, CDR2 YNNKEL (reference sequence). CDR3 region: CASLGGARDNEQFF. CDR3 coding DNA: TGTGCCAGCCTCGGGGGGGCAAGGGACAATGAGCAGTTCTTC.

The CDR3 loop is CASSVRVGEQYF. The CDR3 DNA reads TGTGCCAGCAGTGTTCGGGTGGGCGAGCAGTACTTC. This chain connects TRBV2 to TRBJ2-7; D ambiguous. Trimming pared 4 bases from V and 6 bases from J, leaving 10 bases between. There are 12 residues in the CDR3. Germline CDR1 reads SNHLY; CDR2 reads FYNNEI.

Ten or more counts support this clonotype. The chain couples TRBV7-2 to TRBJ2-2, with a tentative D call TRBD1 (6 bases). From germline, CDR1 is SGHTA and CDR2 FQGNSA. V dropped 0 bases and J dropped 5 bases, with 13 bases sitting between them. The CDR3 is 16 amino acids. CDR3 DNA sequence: TGTGCCAGCAGCTTAGCACCGCTCGGACAGACCGGGGAGCTGTTTTTT. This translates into CASSLAPLGQTGELFF.

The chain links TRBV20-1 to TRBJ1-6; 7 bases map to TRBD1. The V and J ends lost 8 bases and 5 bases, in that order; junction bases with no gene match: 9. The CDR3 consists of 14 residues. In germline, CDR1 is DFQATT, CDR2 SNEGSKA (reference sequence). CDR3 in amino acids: CSLTGTVNNSPLHF. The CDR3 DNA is TGCAGTCTGACAGGGACCGTCAATAATTCACCCCTCCACTTT.

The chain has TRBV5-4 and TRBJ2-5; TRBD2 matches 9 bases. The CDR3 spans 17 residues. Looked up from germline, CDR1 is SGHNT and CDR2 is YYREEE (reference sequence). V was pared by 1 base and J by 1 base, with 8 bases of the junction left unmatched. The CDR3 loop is CASSLWAGGPPQETQYF. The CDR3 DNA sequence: TGTGCCAGCAGCTTGTGGGCGGGGGGGCCTCCCCAAGAGACCCAGTACTTC.

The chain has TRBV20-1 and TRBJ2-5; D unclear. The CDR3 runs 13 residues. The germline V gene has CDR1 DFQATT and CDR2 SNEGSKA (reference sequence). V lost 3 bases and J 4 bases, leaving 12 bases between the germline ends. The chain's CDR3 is CSARKTEIETQYF. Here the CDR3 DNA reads TGCAGTGCTAGGAAAACGGAGATAGAGACCCAGTACTTC.

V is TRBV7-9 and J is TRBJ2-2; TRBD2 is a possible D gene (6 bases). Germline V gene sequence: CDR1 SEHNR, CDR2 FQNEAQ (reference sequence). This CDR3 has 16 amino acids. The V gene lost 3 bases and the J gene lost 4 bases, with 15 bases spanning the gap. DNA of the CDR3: TGTGCCAGCAGCTTTGGGGCGGGGTACGTCACCGGGGAGCTGTTTTTT. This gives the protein CASSFGAGYVTGELFF. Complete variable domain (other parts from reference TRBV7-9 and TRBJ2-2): DTGVSQNPRHKITKRGQNVTFRCDPISEHNRLYWYRQTLGQGPEFLTYFQNEAQLEKSRLLSDRFSAERPKGSFSTLEIQRTEQGDSAMYLCASSFGAGYVTGELFFGEGSRLTVL.